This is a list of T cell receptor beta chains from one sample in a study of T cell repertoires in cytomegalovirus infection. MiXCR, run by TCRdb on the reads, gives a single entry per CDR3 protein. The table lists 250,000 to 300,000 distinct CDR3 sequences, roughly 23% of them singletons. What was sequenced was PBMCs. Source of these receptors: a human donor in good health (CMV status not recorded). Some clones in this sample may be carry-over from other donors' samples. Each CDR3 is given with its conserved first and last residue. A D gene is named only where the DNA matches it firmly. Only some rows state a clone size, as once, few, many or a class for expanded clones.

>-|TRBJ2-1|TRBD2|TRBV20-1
TGCAGTGCTAGTTCGGTAGCGGGAGCCAATGAGCAGTTCTTC
CSASSVAGANEQFF
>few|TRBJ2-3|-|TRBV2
TGTGCCAGCAGTAGGGACAAGAGTGGCACGCAGTATTTT
CASSRDKSGTQYF
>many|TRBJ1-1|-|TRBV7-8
TGTGCCAGCAGCTTAGATTTGTGGGGGGGCACTGAAGCTTTCTTT
CASSLDLWGGTEAFF
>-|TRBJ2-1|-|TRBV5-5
TGTGCCAGCAGCTTGGTGGGGGCGGGCGGGAGACAAACGGTGAATGAGCAGTTCTTC
CASSLVGAGGRQTVNEQFF
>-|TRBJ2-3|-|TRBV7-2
TGTGCCAGCAGCTTAGTTCTCACAGATACGCAGTATTTT
CASSLVLTDTQYF
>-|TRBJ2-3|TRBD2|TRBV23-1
TGCGCCAGCAGTCATAAATCAGCTCCCGGGACTAGCTTCCCCATTAGCACAGATACGCAGTATTTT
CASSHKSAPGTSFPISTDTQYF
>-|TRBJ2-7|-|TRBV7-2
TGTGCCAGCAGCTTCGGCGCCAGCTCCTACGAGCAGTACTTC
CASSFGASSYEQYF
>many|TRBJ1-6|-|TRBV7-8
TGTGCCAGCAGCTTGAGTACGGGTTATAATTCACCCCTCCACTTT
CASSLSTGYNSPLHF
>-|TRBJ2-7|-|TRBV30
TGTGCCTGGAGTGTATCTTCCTACGAGCAGTACTTC
CAWSVSSYEQYF
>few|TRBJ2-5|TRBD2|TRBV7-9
TGTGCCAGCAGCCTCGGACTAGGGGTTACCGAGACCCAGTACTTC
CASSLGLGVTETQYF
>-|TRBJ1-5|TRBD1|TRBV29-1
TGCAGCGCTGGACAGGGCGTCAATCAGCCCCAGCATTTT
CSAGQGVNQPQHF
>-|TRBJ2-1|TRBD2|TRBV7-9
TGTGCCAGCAGCCCGTGGGGTAGCGGGTCCCACAATGAGCAGTTCTTC
CASSPWGSGSHNEQFF
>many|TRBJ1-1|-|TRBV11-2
TGTGCCAGCAGCCCCCCGGGGGCGAGAATGAACACTGAAGCTTTCTTT
CASSPPGARMNTEAFF
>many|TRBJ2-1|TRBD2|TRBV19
TGTGCCAGTAGTATAGCACTAGCGGGAGGGTCGGCCTACAATGAGCAGTTCTTC
CASSIALAGGSAYNEQFF
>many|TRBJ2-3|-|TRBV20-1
TGCAGTGCTCGACGGACTGCGGATACGCAGTATTTT
CSARRTADTQYF
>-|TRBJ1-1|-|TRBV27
TGTGCCAGCAGTTGGGGAATCAGGGGTATAATGCCGATGACTGAAGCTTTCTTT
CASSWGIRGIMPMTEAFF
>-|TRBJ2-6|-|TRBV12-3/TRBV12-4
TGTGCCAGCATAGGGAACTCTGGGGCCAACGTCCTGACTTTC
CASIGNSGANVLTF
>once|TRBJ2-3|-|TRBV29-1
TGCAGTCCCGTCCTGAGCACAGATACGCAGTATTTT
CSPVLSTDTQYF
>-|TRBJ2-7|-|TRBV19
TGTGCCAGTAGCAGGACACCGGCCCACGAGCAGTACTTC
CASSRTPAHEQYF
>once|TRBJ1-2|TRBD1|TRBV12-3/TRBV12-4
TGTGCCAGCAGTTTGGGACAGAGTAGTTCCTATGGCTACACCTTC
CASSLGQSSSYGYTF
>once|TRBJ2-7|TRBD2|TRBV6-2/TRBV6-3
TGTGCCAGCAGTTACTCCCGGCGGGAGGACTACGAGCAGTACTTC
CASSYSRREDYEQYF
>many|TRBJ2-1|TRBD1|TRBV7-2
TGTGCCAGCAGCCGCTGGACAGGGAACTCCTACAATGAGCAGTTCTTC
CASSRWTGNSYNEQFF
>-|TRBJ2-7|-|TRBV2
TGTGCCAGCAGGATGGGGGGCTCCTACGAGCAGTACTTC
CASRMGGSYEQYF
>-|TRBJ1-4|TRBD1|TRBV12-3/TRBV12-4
TGTGCCAGCAGTTTAGAGGGACAGACAAAATCGTTTTTT
CASSLEGQTKSFF
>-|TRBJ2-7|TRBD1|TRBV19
TGTGCCAGTAGTAGGGACAGCCTCTCCTACGAGCAGTACTTC
CASSRDSLSYEQYF
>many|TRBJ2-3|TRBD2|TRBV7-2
TGTGCCAGCAGCTTGGTTGGTAGCGGGGCAGGGGATACGCAGTATTTT
CASSLVGSGAGDTQYF
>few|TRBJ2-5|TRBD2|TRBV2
TGTGCCAGCAGTGAATTTCGGGGGGAAGAGACCCAGTACTTC
CASSEFRGEETQYF
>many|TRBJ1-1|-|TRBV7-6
TGTGCCAGCAGCTTACAGGGGACGGGCACTGAAGCTTTCTTT
CASSLQGTGTEAFF
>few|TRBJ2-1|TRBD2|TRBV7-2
TGTGCCAGCAGCTATAGCGGGAGCGAAGGGCAGTTCTTC
CASSYSGSEGQFF
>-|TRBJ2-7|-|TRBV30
TGTGCCTGGAGGGATCCGGGTCATGATGTCGAGCAGTACTTC
CAWRDPGHDVEQYF
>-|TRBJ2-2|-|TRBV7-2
TGTGCCAGCAGCCCCCTGGCCGGGGAGCTGTTTTTT
CASSPLAGELFF
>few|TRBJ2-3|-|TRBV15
TGTGCCACCAGCAGCCCCCTACACCAAACGCAGTATTTT
CATSSPLHQTQYF
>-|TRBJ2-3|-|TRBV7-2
TGTGCCAGCAGCTTAAGTCGCAATACGCAGTATTTT
CASSLSRNTQYF
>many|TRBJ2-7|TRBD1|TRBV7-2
TGTGCCAGCAGCTCCCGGACAGGGGGATACGAGCAGTACTTC
CASSSRTGGYEQYF
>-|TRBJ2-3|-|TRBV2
TGTGCCAGCTGGTTGGCAGGGATTGGGGATACGCAGTATTTT
CASWLAGIGDTQYF
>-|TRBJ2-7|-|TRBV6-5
TGTGCCAGCAGACGTGGGAACGAGCAGTACTTC
CASRRGNEQYF
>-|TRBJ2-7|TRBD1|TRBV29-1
TGCAGCGTTGAAGATCCGGGGACAGGTAGAACTTTC
CSVEDPGTGRTF
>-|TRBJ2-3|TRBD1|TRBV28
TGTGCCAGCAGTTCCCGGACAGGGGGGATGTTGGATACGCAGTATTTT
CASSSRTGGMLDTQYF
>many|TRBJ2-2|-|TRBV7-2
TGTGCCAGCAGCAAGGGACCACACTCCGGGGAGCTGTTTTTT
CASSKGPHSGELFF
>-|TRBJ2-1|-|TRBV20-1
TGCAGTGCTCGGAGTTTCTCCTACAATGAGCAGTTCTTC
CSARSFSYNEQFF
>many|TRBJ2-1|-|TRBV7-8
TGTGCCAGCAGGATGGGGATTGGGCTCTACAATGAGCAGTTCTTC
CASRMGIGLYNEQFF
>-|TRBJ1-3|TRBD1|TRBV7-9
TGTGCCAGCAGCGTGACAGGGGGTGCAAACACCATATATTTT
CASSVTGGANTIYF
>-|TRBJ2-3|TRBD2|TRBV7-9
TGTGCCAGCAGCCGGACTAGCGGGGGGGCAGATACGCAGTATTTT
CASSRTSGGADTQYF
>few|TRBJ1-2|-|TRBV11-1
TGTGCCAGCAGCCTCCAACAGGGTTACTATGGCTACACCTTC
CASSLQQGYYGYTF
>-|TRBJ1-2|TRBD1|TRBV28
TGTGCCAGCAGTGCACCGGGACAGACTAACTATGGCTACACCTTC
CASSAPGQTNYGYTF
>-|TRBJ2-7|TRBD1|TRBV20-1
TGCAGTGCTACACGGGACAGCAGAGTGGGGGAGCAGTACTTC
CSATRDSRVGEQYF
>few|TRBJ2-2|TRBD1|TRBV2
TGTGCCAGCAGTGGAAGGCGCTCCGTCGGGACAGCCAACACCGGGGAGCTGTTTTTT
CASSGRRSVGTANTGELFF
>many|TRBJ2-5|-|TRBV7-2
TGTGCCAGCAGCTGGGGGGAGACCCAGTACTTC
CASSWGETQYF
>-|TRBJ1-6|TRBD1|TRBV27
TGTGCCAGCAAGCAGGGGGATATCGGAAATTCACCCCTCCACTTT
CASKQGDIGNSPLHF
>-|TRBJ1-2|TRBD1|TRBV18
TGTGCCAGCCAACAGGGGGCTGACTATGGCTACACCTTC
CASQQGADYGYTF
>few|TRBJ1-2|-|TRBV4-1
TGCGCCAGCAGCCATAGGGGAGACTATGGCTACACCTTC
CASSHRGDYGYTF
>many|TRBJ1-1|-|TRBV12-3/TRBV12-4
TGTGCCAGCAGTACTGGTCCCCCCCCGAGAGCTTTCTTT
CASSTGPPPRAFF
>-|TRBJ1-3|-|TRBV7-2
TGTGCCAGCAGCACCGACCGGGCCTCTGGAAACACCATATATTTT
CASSTDRASGNTIYF
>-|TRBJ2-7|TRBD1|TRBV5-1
TGCGCCAGCAGCCCATCCGGGACAGGGAGAGGCGAGCAGTACTTC
CASSPSGTGRGEQYF
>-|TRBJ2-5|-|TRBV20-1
TGCAGTGCTAGAGATAGTGGGCGAGAGACCCAGTACTTC
CSARDSGRETQYF
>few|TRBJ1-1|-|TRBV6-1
TGTGCCAGCAGTGACCTTAAAGGGACTGAAGCTTTCTTT
CASSDLKGTEAFF
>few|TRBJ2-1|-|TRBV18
TGTGCCAGCTCACCATCGGCAGACAATGAGCAGTTCTTC
CASSPSADNEQFF
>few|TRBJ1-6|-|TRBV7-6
TGTGCCAGCAGCGCTGGTGGTTCACCCCTCCACTTT
CASSAGGSPLHF
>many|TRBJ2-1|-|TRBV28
TGTGCCAGCAGTCGAAAAAACTCCTACAATGAGCAGTTCTTC
CASSRKNSYNEQFF